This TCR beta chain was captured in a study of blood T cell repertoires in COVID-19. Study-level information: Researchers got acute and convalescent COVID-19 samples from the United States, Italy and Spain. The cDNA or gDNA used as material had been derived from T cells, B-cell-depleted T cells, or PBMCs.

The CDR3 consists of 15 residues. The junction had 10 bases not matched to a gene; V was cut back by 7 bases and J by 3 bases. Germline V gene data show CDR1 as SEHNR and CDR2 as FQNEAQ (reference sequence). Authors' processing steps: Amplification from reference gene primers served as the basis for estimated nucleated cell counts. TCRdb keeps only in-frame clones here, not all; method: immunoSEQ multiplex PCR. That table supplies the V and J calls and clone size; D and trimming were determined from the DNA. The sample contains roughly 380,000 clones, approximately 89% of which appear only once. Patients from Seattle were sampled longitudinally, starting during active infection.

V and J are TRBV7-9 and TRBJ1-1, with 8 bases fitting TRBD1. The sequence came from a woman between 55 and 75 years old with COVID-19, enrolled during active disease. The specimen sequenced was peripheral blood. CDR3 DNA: TGTGCCAGCACCCAGACAGGGGATCGGGACACTGAAGCTTTCTTT. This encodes CASTQTGDRDTEAFF.